This T cell receptor beta chain was retrieved from a study of control samples from healthy donors and cancer patients. Clones were sequenced by immunoSEQ multiplex PCR, and TCRdb holds only the in-frame ones, with some missing. The sample lists 100,000 to 150,000 clones; around 94% were seen once. This clonotype originated in an older man with head and neck cancer. What was sequenced was PBMCs.

CDR3 amino acids: CASSFSLDRNSPLHF. CDR3 DNA: TGTGCCAGCAGCTTTTCGCTTGACAGAAATTCACCCCTCCACTTT. This chain uses TRBV27 with TRBJ1-6; TRBD1 might be the D (5 bases). The CDR3 is made up of 15 amino acids. CDR1 is MNHEY and CDR2 is SMNVEV in the germline V gene (reference sequence). V was pared by 6 bases and J by 7 bases, with 16 bases between.